This T cell receptor (beta chain) is drawn from a study of patients and donors after allogeneic stem cell transplantation. Losses at the gene ends were 3 bases for V and 2 bases for J; bases not matched to a gene: 5. In germline, CDR1 is LGHNA, CDR2 YSLEER. The CDR3 sequence is 16 residues long. TCRdb processed the RT-PCR reads anew with MiXCR; each CDR3 protein has one entry. The table has hundreds of thousands of distinct CDR3 sequences, around 41% seen once. This sequence originates from a human donor who was either an allogeneic HSCT recipient or a stem cell or donor lymphocyte infusion donor (not recorded which). It is not recorded whose cells these are; they may come from a transplant donor. The sample consisted of blood, either unsorted or a sorted T cell fraction (not recorded which). The chain employs TRBV4-3 and TRBJ2-1; 9 nucleotides align to TRBD1. DNA for the CDR3: TGCGCCAGCAGCCACGACCGGACAGGGGCCTACAATGAGCAGTTCTTC. Translated: CASSHDRTGAYNEQFF.